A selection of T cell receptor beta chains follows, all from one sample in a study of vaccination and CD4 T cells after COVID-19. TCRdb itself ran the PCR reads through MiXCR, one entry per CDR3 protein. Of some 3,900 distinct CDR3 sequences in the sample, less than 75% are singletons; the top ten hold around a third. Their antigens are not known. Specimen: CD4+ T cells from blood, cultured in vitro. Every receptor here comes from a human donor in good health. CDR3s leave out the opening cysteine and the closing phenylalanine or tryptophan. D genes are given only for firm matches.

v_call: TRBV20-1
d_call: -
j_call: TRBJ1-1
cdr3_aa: SARGGMIAEAF

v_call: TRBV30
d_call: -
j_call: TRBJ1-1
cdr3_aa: AWSDRGNTEAF

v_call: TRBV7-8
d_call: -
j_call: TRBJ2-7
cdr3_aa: ASSPRDEQY

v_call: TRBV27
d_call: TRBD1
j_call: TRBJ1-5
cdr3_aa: ASSLGTGYVTPNQPQH

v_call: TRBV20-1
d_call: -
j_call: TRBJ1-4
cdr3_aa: SARERRTNEKLF

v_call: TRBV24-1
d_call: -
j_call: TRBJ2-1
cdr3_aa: ATSDPAGGGLNEQF

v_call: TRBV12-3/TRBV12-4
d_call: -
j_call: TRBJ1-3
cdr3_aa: ASTLRGGPGNTIY

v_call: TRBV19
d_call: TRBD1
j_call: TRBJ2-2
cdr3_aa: ASSSDRGHTGELF

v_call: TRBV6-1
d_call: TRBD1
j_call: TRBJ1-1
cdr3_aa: ASRRPGQGASEAF

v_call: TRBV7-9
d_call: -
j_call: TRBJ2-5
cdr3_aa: ASSLRGGEGETQY

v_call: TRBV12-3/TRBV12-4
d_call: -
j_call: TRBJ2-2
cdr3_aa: ASSLGLGGGELF

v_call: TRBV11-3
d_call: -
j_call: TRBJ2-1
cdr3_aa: ASSPRVSDEQF

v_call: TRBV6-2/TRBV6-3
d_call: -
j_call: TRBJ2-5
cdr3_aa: ASGAVAETQY

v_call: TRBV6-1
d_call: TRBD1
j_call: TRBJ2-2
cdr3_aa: ASSGTGGSNTGELF

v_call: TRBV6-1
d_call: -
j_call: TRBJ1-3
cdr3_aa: ASKEGLGGNTIY

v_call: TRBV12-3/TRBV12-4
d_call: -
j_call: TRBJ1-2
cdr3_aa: ASSGRQGHYGYT

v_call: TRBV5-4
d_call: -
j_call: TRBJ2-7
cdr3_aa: ASSLGMAGYEQY

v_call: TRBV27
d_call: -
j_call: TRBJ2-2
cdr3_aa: ASSQVPINTGELF

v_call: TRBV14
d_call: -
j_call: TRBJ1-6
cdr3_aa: ASSPGSGPLH

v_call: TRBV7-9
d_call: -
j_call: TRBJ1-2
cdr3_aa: ASSFLTGDYSYGYT

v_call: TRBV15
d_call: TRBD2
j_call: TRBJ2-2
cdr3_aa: ATSKERGDTGELF

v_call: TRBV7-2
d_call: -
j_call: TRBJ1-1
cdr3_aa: ASSLVGNRMNTEAF

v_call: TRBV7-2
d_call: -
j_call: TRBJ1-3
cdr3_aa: ASTPWGAGNTIY

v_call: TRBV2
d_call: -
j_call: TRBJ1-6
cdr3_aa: ASRADSTNSPLH

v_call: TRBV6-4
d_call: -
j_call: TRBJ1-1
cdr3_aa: ASTRDTEAF

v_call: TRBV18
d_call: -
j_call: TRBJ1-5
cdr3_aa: ASSPQWGVDQPQH

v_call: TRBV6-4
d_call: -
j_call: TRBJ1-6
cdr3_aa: ASSDGTRGSPLH

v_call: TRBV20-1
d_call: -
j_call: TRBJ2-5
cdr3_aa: SAPGSFNRGQETQY

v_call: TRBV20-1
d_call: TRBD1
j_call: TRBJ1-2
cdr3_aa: SARDRTANYGYT

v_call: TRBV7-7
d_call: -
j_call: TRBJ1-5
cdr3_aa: ASPQQPQH

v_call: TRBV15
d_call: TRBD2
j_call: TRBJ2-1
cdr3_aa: ATSRERLAGSEQF

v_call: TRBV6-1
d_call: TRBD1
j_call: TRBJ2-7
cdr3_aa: ASRGPGQLGYEQY

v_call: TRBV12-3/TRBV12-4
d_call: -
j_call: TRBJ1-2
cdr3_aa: ASSLGPGRANYGYT

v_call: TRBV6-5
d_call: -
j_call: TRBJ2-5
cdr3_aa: ASSYSRGETQY

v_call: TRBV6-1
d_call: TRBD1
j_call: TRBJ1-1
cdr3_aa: ASMDRGRGNTEAF

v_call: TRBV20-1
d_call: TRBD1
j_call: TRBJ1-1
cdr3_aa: SAAYRGSEITEAF

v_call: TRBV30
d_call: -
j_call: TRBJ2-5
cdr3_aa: AWSVGSGGQETQY

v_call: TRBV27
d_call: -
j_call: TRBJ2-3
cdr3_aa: ASSLSRVGDTQY

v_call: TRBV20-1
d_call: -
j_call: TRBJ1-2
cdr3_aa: SALNPFNYGYT

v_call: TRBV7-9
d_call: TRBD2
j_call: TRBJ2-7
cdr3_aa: ASSLALGLAGDLTYEQY

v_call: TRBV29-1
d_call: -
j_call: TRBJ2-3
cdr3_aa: SASVDFTDTQY

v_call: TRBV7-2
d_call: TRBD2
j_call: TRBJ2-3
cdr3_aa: ASSFLSSGGSYTDTQY

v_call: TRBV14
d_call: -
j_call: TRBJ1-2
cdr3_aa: ASSQGRSWGGYT

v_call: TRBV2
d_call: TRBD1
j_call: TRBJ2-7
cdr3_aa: ASSGTGGPYEQY

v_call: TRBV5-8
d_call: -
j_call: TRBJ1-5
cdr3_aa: ASSLSGSLGPQH

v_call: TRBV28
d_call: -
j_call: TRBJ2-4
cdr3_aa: ASRGTAKNIQY

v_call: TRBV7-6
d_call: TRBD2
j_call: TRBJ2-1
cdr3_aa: ASSLAGAGGPHNEQF

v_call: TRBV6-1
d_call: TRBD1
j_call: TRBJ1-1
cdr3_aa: ASSRTANRGMNTEAF

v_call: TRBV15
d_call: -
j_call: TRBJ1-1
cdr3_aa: ATTPGRGGNTEAF

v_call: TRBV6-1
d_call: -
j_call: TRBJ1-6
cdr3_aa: ASNEGLLSSYNSPLH

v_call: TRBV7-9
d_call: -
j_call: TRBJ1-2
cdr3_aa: ASSTQQGSWGGYT

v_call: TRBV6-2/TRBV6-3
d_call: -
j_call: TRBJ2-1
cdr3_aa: ASTPVVGKVYNEQF

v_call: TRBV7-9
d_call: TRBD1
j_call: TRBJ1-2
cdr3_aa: ASRADRGFWSNYGYT